Listed below are T cell receptor beta chains from one sample, sequenced in a study of blood T cell repertoires in COVID-19. The method was immunoSEQ multiplex PCR; TCRdb's version includes in-frame clones alone and lacks a portion of them. The sample consists of about 300,000 clones, 70% to 90% of them appearing once. Sequenced: PBMCs or T cells enriched from blood (not recorded which). Source of these receptors: a woman in her 30s who had recovered from COVID-19. CDR3s include the opening cysteine and the closing phenylalanine or tryptophan. Fields, in order: clone size, J gene, V gene, D gene, CDR3 protein, CDR3 DNA. The D gene is left open where the match is weak. Rows give clone size only sometimes, using once, few, many, or a class for an expanded clone.

size: NA; J: TRBJ2-3; V: TRBV7-3; D: NA; CDR3: CASSLGLHHSTDTQYF; DNA: TGTGCCAGCAGCTTAGGACTACACCATAGCACAGATACGCAGTATTTT
size: NA; J: TRBJ1-1; V: TRBV7-3; D: TRBD1; CDR3: CASSPPGQAEAFF; DNA: TGTGCCAGCAGCCCCCCCGGACAGGCAGAAGCTTTCTTT
size: NA; J: TRBJ2-7; V: TRBV18; D: NA; CDR3: CASSQAEGQYF; DNA: TGTGCCAGCTCACAAGCTGAGGGGCAGTACTTC
size: NA; J: TRBJ1-2; V: TRBV14; D: TRBD1; CDR3: CASSHTQGFYGYTF; DNA: TGTGCCAGCAGCCATACACAGGGGTTCTATGGCTACACCTTC
size: once; J: TRBJ2-5; V: TRBV11-2; D: NA; CDR3: CASSPGLRQETQYF; DNA: TGTGCCAGCAGCCCGGGGTTGCGACAAGAGACCCAGTACTTC
size: once; J: TRBJ2-2; V: TRBV7-9; D: NA; CDR3: CASSHPLDAGELFF; DNA: TGTGCCAGCAGCCACCCGCTAGATGCCGGGGAGCTGTTTTTT
size: once; J: TRBJ2-5; V: TRBV2; D: TRBD2; CDR3: CASCDSGGQETQYF; DNA: TGTGCCAGCTGTGATAGCGGGGGGCAGGAGACCCAGTACTTC
size: once; J: TRBJ2-2; V: TRBV11-2; D: NA; CDR3: CASSLEGARTGELFF; DNA: TGTGCCAGCAGCTTAGAGGGGGCGAGGACCGGGGAGCTGTTTTTT
size: NA; J: TRBJ1-6; V: TRBV7-2; D: NA; CDR3: CASSFDRNSPLHF; DNA: TGTGCCAGCAGCTTTGACAGGAATTCACCCCTCCACTTT
size: NA; J: TRBJ1-1; V: TRBV6-1; D: NA; CDR3: CASSEAVRGGEAFF; DNA: TGTGCCAGCAGTGAAGCAGTCAGGGGCGGTGAGGCTTTCTTT
size: NA; J: TRBJ1-1; V: TRBV27; D: TRBD1; CDR3: CASRIQGFDTEAFF; DNA: TGTGCCAGCAGAATACAGGGGTTCGACACTGAAGCTTTCTTT
size: NA; J: TRBJ1-5; V: TRBV30; D: TRBD1; CDR3: CAWRDRLNQPQHF; DNA: TGTGCCTGGAGGGACAGGCTAAATCAGCCCCAGCATTTT
size: NA; J: TRBJ1-3; V: TRBV7-9; D: TRBD1; CDR3: CASSARQGFSGNTIYF; DNA: TGTGCCAGCAGCGCAAGACAGGGGTTCTCTGGAAACACCATATATTTT
size: NA; J: TRBJ1-2; V: TRBV10-3; D: TRBD1; CDR3: CAITPGQGLYGYTF; DNA: TGTGCCATCACCCCGGGACAGGGTCTTTATGGCTACACCTTC
size: NA; J: TRBJ2-7; V: TRBV6-5; D: NA; CDR3: CASRPTGWPEQYF; DNA: TGTGCCAGCAGACCAACAGGGTGGCCCGAGCAGTACTTC
size: NA; J: TRBJ2-7; V: TRBV6-5; D: TRBD1; CDR3: CASTRQGAGEQYF; DNA: TGTGCCAGCACACGACAGGGGGCCGGGGAGCAGTACTTC
size: NA; J: TRBJ1-4; V: TRBV11-2; D: TRBD1; CDR3: CASSQDRDNEKLFF; DNA: TGTGCCAGCAGCCAGGACAGGGATAATGAAAAACTGTTTTTT
size: once; J: TRBJ2-3; V: TRBV25-1; D: NA; CDR3: CASSVWGVDTQYF; DNA: TGTGCCAGCAGTGTTTGGGGGGTAGATACGCAGTATTTT
size: NA; J: TRBJ1-2; V: TRBV7-8; D: TRBD1; CDR3: CASSPRWGQHKGEGYTF; DNA: TGTGCCAGCAGCCCAAGATGGGGACAGCACAAGGGTGAGGGCTACACCTTC
size: NA; J: TRBJ1-1; V: TRBV5-5; D: NA; CDR3: CASLITTARNTEAFF; DNA: TGTGCCAGCCTAATAACGACAGCAAGGAACACTGAAGCTTTCTTT
size: NA; J: TRBJ2-2; V: TRBV27; D: TRBD2; CDR3: CASNLKAGANTGELFF; DNA: TGTGCCAGCAACCTCAAGGCGGGGGCGAACACCGGGGAGCTGTTTTTT
size: few; J: TRBJ1-6; V: TRBV19; D: TRBD1; CDR3: CASSPRQGWYNSPLHF; DNA: TGTGCCAGTAGTCCGCGACAGGGTTGGTATAATTCACCCCTCCACTTT
size: NA; J: TRBJ1-2; V: TRBV5-5; D: NA; CDR3: CASSFAGNYGYTF; DNA: TGTGCCAGCAGCTTCGCGGGGAACTATGGCTACACCTTC
size: NA; J: TRBJ1-2; V: TRBV5-6; D: TRBD1; CDR3: CASSSGTGKYAGYTF; DNA: TGTGCCAGCAGCTCGGGGACAGGGAAGTATGCCGGCTACACCTTC
size: NA; J: TRBJ2-3; V: TRBV18; D: TRBD2; CDR3: CASSPRGGGSTDTQYF; DNA: TGTGCCAGCTCACCACGCGGCGGGGGGAGCACAGATACGCAGTATTTT
size: NA; J: TRBJ1-1; V: TRBV4-3; D: TRBD1; CDR3: CASSQAAGTGIRSF; DNA: TGCGCCAGCAGCCAAGCCGCCGGGACAGGAATCCGGTCGTTT
size: NA; J: TRBJ2-7; V: TRBV6-1; D: TRBD1; CDR3: CASSEDRGKYEQYF; DNA: TGTGCCAGCAGTGAAGACAGGGGGAAGTACGAGCAGTACTTC
size: NA; J: TRBJ1-2; V: TRBV27; D: TRBD1; CDR3: CASSQMGRGTYGYTF; DNA: TGTGCCAGCAGTCAAATGGGCAGGGGGACATATGGCTACACCTTC
size: NA; J: TRBJ1-2; V: TRBV7-2; D: NA; CDR3: CASSLLGGGVPGGYTF; DNA: TGTGCCAGCAGCTTATTAGGAGGAGGGGTCCCCGGTGGCTACACCTTC
size: NA; J: TRBJ1-4; V: TRBV5-1; D: NA; CDR3: CASSQVALNEKLFF; DNA: TGCGCCAGCAGCCAAGTGGCCCTTAATGAAAAACTGTTTTTT
size: NA; J: TRBJ1-1; V: TRBV6-5; D: TRBD1; CDR3: CASSYAGQQNTEAFF; DNA: TGTGCCAGCAGTTACGCGGGACAGCAAAACACTGAAGCTTTCTTT
size: NA; J: TRBJ1-5; V: TRBV3-1/TRBV3-2; D: NA; CDR3: CASSHSLPRTDDSNQPQHF; DNA: TGTGCCAGCAGCCATTCTCTCCCCCGGACAGACGATAGCAATCAGCCCCAGCATTTT
size: NA; J: TRBJ1-1; V: TRBV18; D: NA; CDR3: CASSQTENTEAFF; DNA: TGTGCCAGCTCACAGACAGAGAACACTGAAGCTTTCTTT
size: NA; J: TRBJ1-2; V: TRBV5-1; D: NA; CDR3: CASSAGTPKGGYTF; DNA: TGCGCCAGCAGCGCCGGGACACCTAAGGGGGGCTACACCTTC
size: NA; J: TRBJ2-1; V: TRBV6-1; D: NA; CDR3: CASSDRDSTSTYNEQFF; DNA: TGTGCCAGCAGTGATCGGGACTCAACTTCAACCTACAATGAGCAGTTCTTC
size: NA; J: TRBJ1-1; V: TRBV11-2; D: NA; CDR3: CASSLVAGNTEAFF; DNA: TGTGCCAGCAGCTTAGTGGCGGGGAACACTGAAGCTTTCTTT
size: NA; J: TRBJ2-3; V: TRBV3-1/TRBV3-2; D: TRBD2; CDR3: CASSQSAGGPGDTQYF; DNA: TGTGCCAGCAGCCAATCAGCGGGGGGGCCAGGAGATACGCAGTATTTT
size: NA; J: TRBJ2-7; V: TRBV6-1; D: TRBD2; CDR3: CASSEYSGATYEQYF; DNA: TGTGCCAGCAGTGAATATAGCGGGGCCACCTACGAGCAGTACTTC
size: NA; J: TRBJ2-7; V: TRBV5-6; D: TRBD1; CDR3: CASSLGDSPQSYEQYF; DNA: TGTGCCAGCAGCTTGGGGGACAGCCCCCAATCCTACGAGCAGTACTTC
size: few; J: TRBJ1-1; V: TRBV27; D: TRBD1; CDR3: CASSFGTANTEAFF; DNA: TGTGCCAGCAGTTTCGGGACAGCGAACACTGAAGCTTTCTTT
size: NA; J: TRBJ2-3; V: TRBV6-5; D: NA; CDR3: CASSPDTRYTDTQYF; DNA: TGTGCCAGCAGTCCTGACACCCGTTACACAGATACGCAGTATTTT
size: NA; J: TRBJ2-2; V: TRBV5-4; D: NA; CDR3: CASSPPGTGELFF; DNA: TGTGCCAGCAGCCCCCCGGGGACCGGGGAGCTGTTTTTT
size: few; J: TRBJ1-5; V: TRBV7-4; D: TRBD1; CDR3: CASSADRSLSNQPQHF; DNA: TGTGCCAGCAGCGCGGACAGGTCTCTTAGCAATCAGCCCCAGCATTTT
size: NA; J: TRBJ2-1; V: TRBV7-2; D: TRBD2; CDR3: CASSLSRTSNEQFF; DNA: TGTGCCAGCAGCTTATCTAGGACTAGCAATGAGCAGTTCTTC
size: NA; J: TRBJ2-7; V: TRBV7-9; D: TRBD1; CDR3: CASSLYRGDEQYF; DNA: TGTGCCAGCAGCTTATACAGGGGCGACGAGCAGTACTTC
size: NA; J: TRBJ1-5; V: TRBV23-1; D: NA; CDR3: CASRDSYTNQPQHF; DNA: TGCGCCAGCAGGGACAGCTACACTAATCAGCCCCAGCATTTT
size: NA; J: TRBJ1-4; V: TRBV28; D: TRBD1; CDR3: CASSYPGTGGTNEKLFF; DNA: TGTGCCAGCAGTTACCCCGGGACAGGGGGTACCAATGAAAAACTGTTTTTT
size: NA; J: TRBJ1-2; V: TRBV6-5; D: TRBD1; CDR3: CASSYSRQGADGYTF; DNA: TGTGCCAGCAGTTACTCTAGACAGGGGGCGGATGGCTACACCTTC
size: NA; J: TRBJ1-3; V: TRBV5-6; D: NA; CDR3: CASGRTPGRSGNTIYF; DNA: TGTGCCAGCGGCCGAACTCCCGGGAGGTCTGGAAACACCATATATTTT
size: NA; J: TRBJ1-6; V: TRBV4-1; D: TRBD1; CDR3: CASSQGTGSSYNSPLHF; DNA: TGCGCCAGCAGCCAAGGGACAGGGAGCTCCTATAATTCACCCCTCCACTTT
size: NA; J: TRBJ2-1; V: TRBV2; D: TRBD2; CDR3: CASSEWASGNNEQFF; DNA: TGTGCCAGCAGTGAATGGGCTAGCGGAAACAATGAGCAGTTCTTC
size: NA; J: TRBJ2-7; V: TRBV19; D: NA; CDR3: CASSMVAGSYEQYF; DNA: TGTGCCAGTAGTATGGTGGCGGGCTCCTACGAGCAGTACTTC
size: NA; J: TRBJ1-4; V: TRBV5-1; D: TRBD1; CDR3: CASSLTGGDNEKLFF; DNA: TGCGCCAGCAGCTTGACAGGGGGCGATAATGAAAAACTGTTTTTT
size: NA; J: TRBJ1-1; V: TRBV7-2; D: TRBD1; CDR3: CASSSTRDRPEDTEAFF; DNA: TGTGCCAGCAGCTCGACCCGGGACAGGCCTGAGGACACTGAAGCTTTCTTT
size: once; J: TRBJ1-2; V: TRBV4-3; D: TRBD1; CDR3: CASSQGDRSNYGYTF; DNA: TGCGCCAGCAGCCAAGGGGACAGATCTAACTATGGCTACACCTTC
size: once; J: TRBJ1-1; V: TRBV6-5; D: NA; CDR3: CASSYDWNTEAFF; DNA: TGTGCCAGCAGTTACGACTGGAACACTGAAGCTTTCTTT
size: NA; J: TRBJ1-2; V: TRBV5-1; D: TRBD1; CDR3: CASSLTGVVNGYTF; DNA: TGCGCCAGCAGCTTGACAGGGGTTGTGAATGGCTACACCTTC
size: NA; J: TRBJ2-7; V: TRBV2; D: NA; CDR3: CASRDSPYEQYF; DNA: TGTGCCAGCAGGGACAGTCCCTACGAGCAGTACTTC
size: NA; J: TRBJ2-6; V: TRBV15; D: NA; CDR3: CATSRDMGGSGANVLTF; DNA: TGTGCCACCAGCAGAGATATGGGAGGATCTGGGGCCAACGTCCTGACTTTC
size: NA; J: TRBJ1-2; V: TRBV6-5; D: NA; CDR3: CASSYSRRVSYGYTF; DNA: TGTGCCAGCAGTTACTCTCGCAGGGTCAGCTATGGCTACACCTTC